This is a list of T cell receptor beta chains from one sample in a study of control samples from healthy donors and cancer patients. Profiling relied on immunoSEQ multiplex PCR, and the TCRdb table lists in-frame clones only, not all of them. The sample has some 100,000 clones; approximately 90% are singletons. The sample taken for sequencing was blood. These receptors all stem from a man aged 25-45 years in good health. Both conserved end residues are part of each CDR3. The order of the fields is V gene, CDR3 protein.

>TRBV5-1
CASSVFGYEQYF
>TRBV7-6
CASSLMGANQPQHF
>TRBV30
CAWRETASGNTIYF
>TRBV7-8
CASRKDRSYNEQFF
>TRBV28
CASTKGAGTGGRYGYTF
>TRBV4-1
CASSLQGHQPQHF
>TRBV19
CASNKHPGQGAYTGELFF
>TRBV3-1/TRBV3-2
CASSRKGQGKDSYGYTF
>TRBV5-1
CASSRGGSGSGANVLTF
>TRBV2
CASSENGGTVEAFF
>TRBV2
CASSEQQSSTNEKLFF
>TRBV5-1
CASRQGLKSYTF
>TRBV18
CASSLTGTGIYEQYF
>TRBV19
CASSIDKGTDTQYF
>TRBV5-1
CASSGGGDEKLFF
>TRBV5-4
CASSFIRDTGELFF
>TRBV19
CASIQGPQTDTEAFF
>TRBV24-1
CATSGRGSKETQYF
>TRBV6-4
CASSDTSGRPDTQYF